Listed here are 13 T cell receptor beta chains from one sample, sequenced in a study of cytomegalovirus exposure and HLA in healthy donors. Both 60 Vbeta primers and 13 Jbeta primers went into the PCR. Profiled with immunoSEQ multiplex PCR; TCRdb holds only in-frame clones, not every one. This sample has about 82,000 clones, with roughly a tenth found just once. Material: PBMCs. Receptor source: a man between 60 and 75 years old in good health and CMV-seropositive.

This clone occurred a few times. V gene TRBV6-5 combines with J gene TRBJ1-1; possibly TRBD1 for D (6 bases). The CDR3 is 15 amino acids. Trimming cost V 6 bases and J 0 bases, with 14 bases left between them. From germline, CDR1 is MNHEY and CDR2 SVGAGI. The CDR3: CASRIGRDMNTEAFF. The DNA for the CDR3 is TGTGCCAGCAGGATTGGACGGGACATGAACACTGAAGCTTTCTTT.

In this sample, this clone turned up a few times. The rearrangement uses TRBV7-9 and TRBJ1-4, with TRBD1 matching over 10 bases. The CDR3 totals 14 residues. CDR1 is SEHNR, CDR2 FQNEAQ, per germline (reference sequence). The trim removed 5 bases at V and 5 bases at J, leaving 2 bases unmatched. CDR3 loop: CASSRDRGNEKLFF. The DNA for the CDR3 is TGTGCCAGCAGCCGGGACAGGGGAAATGAAAAACTGTTTTTT.

This chain connects TRBV19 to TRBJ2-5; TRBD1 is a possible D gene (5 bases). The CDR3 runs to 14 residues. CDR1 is LNHDA and CDR2 is SQIVND in the germline V gene (reference sequence). With 5 bases removed from V and 2 bases from J, the gap between germline ends came to 12 bases. The CDR3 region has the DNA TGTGCCAGTAGTCCTGGACACCGGCAAGAGACCCAGTACTTC. It translates to CASSPGHRQETQYF.

The chain has TRBV7-9 and TRBJ2-5, with D possibly matching TRBD1 (5 bases). The ends were cut back, 10 bases at V and 5 bases at J, with 14 bases in the middle. The CDR3 runs 12 residues. CDR1 and CDR2 (germline): SEHNR, FQNEAQ (reference sequence). CDR3 bases: TGTGCCACAAAAGGGGATGGGGAGACCCAGTACTTC. It codes for CATKGDGETQYF.

The chain has TRBV27 and TRBJ1-6; weak D call: TRBD1 (6 bases). The CDR3 is 17 amino acids. CDR1 is MNHEY, CDR2 SMNVEV, per germline (reference sequence). The V gene lost 5 bases and the J gene lost 5 bases, with 19 bases spanning the gap. The CDR3 DNA is TGTGCCAGCAGTGGGAGGGGGGCCACCGTCGATAATTCACCCCTCCACTTT. Amino acids: CASSGRGATVDNSPLHF.

This clone occurred a few times. This chain connects TRBV6-5 to TRBJ2-3; 9 nucleotides line up with TRBD1. Looked up from germline, CDR1 is MNHEY and CDR2 is SVGAGI. Trimming cost V 5 bases and J 5 bases; bases outside gene matches: 8. The CDR3 sequence is 15 residues long. The CDR3, as DNA: TGTGCCAGCAGTACGACAGGGGGAATGCAAGATACGCAGTATTTT. This gives the protein CASSTTGGMQDTQYF.

The CDR3 sequence: CASSEGTGALPLFF. The CDR3 nucleotides are TGTGCCAGCAGTGAGGGCACAGGGGCTCTTCCCCTGTTTTTT. This chain uses TRBV2 with TRBJ2-2, with TRBD1 matching over 7 bases. This CDR3 is built from 14 residues. The germline V gene has CDR1 SNHLY and CDR2 FYNNEI. V was clipped by 3 bases and J by 14 bases; unmatched bases: 12.

The rearrangement uses TRBV11-3 and TRBJ1-1; 10 nucleotides line up with TRBD1. Unmatched junction bases numbered 8, after V lost 5 bases and J lost 2 bases. This CDR3 contains 16 residues. Per the germline V gene, CDR1 is SGHNT and CDR2 is YENEEA. CDR3 residues: CASSPRQGAVNTEAFF. The DNA of the CDR3 is TGTGCCAGCAGCCCGAGACAGGGGGCCGTCAACACTGAAGCTTTCTTT.

In its sample, this clone was seen a few times. Other nucleotide sequences from this sample produce the same CDR3. The chain is built from TRBV5-1 and TRBJ2-2; weak D call: TRBD1 (5 bases). Germline values: CDR1 SGHRS, CDR2 YFSETQ. The CDR3 loop spans 15 amino acids. Trimming took off 0 bases at V and 1 base at J, with 7 bases between the two ends. The CDR3 DNA sequence: TGCGCCAGCAGCTTGGGGCAGGGGAACACCGGGGAGCTGTTTTTT. Translation: CASSLGQGNTGELFF.

The rearrangement uses TRBV4-2 and TRBJ2-2; D not resolved. The CDR3 extends over 15 amino acids. Germline CDR1 is LGHNA and CDR2 is YNFKEQ. V dropped 0 bases and J dropped 4 bases, with 9 bases sitting between them. The CDR3 DNA reads TGTGCCAGCAGCCAAGAACTCGGTGGCACCGGGGAGCTGTTTTTT. Its translation is CASSQELGGTGELFF.

This clone is termed medium-sized. The rearrangement links TRBV19 to TRBJ2-2; maybe TRBD2 (5 bases). CDR3 length equals 15 residues. Trimming removed 7 bases at V and 6 bases at J, with 18 bases between. Germline V gene lookup returns CDR1 LNHDA and CDR2 SQIVND (reference sequence). The CDR3 bases are TGTGCCAGTATCGGCGGGCTTTTTCATGCCGGGGAGCTGTTTTTT. It encodes CASIGGLFHAGELFF.

The sample holds a few counts of this clone. The V gene is TRBV7-2, the J gene TRBJ2-1, with 14 nucleotides matching TRBD2. This CDR3 region has 14 residues. V dropped 6 bases and J dropped 5; count of bases not matched to a gene: 0. Germline CDR1 SGHTA, CDR2 FQGNSA. This CDR3 reads CASRGLAGDNEQFF. CDR3 coding DNA: TGTGCCAGCAGGGGACTAGCGGGGGACAATGAGCAGTTCTTC.

There are a few counts of this clone. The chain links TRBV30 to TRBJ1-1; D unresolved. With 4 bases removed from V and 5 bases from J, the gap between germline ends came to 14 bases. This CDR3 is built from 13 residues. The germline V gene encodes CDR1 GTSNPN and CDR2 SVGIG (reference sequence). This CDR3 reads CAWTPGGRTEAFF. CDR3 in DNA: TGTGCCTGGACCCCCGGAGGGAGGACTGAAGCTTTCTTT.